The 14 T cell receptor beta chains below were found in one sample sequenced in a study of blood T cell repertoires in COVID-19. Here immunoSEQ multiplex PCR was the method, and the copy in TCRdb shows in-frame clones only, minus some. The sample shows under 200,000 clones, approximately 80% of them seen only once. Material for sequencing was PBMCs or T cells enriched from blood (not recorded which). These receptors came from a woman aged 55 to 70 who had recovered from COVID-19.

V usage is TRBV7-2 and J usage is TRBJ1-2, with unresolved D. The CDR3 has 14 amino acids. Looked up from germline, CDR1 is SGHTA and CDR2 is FQGNSA. The V and J ends lost 0 bases and 8 bases respectively, with 13 bases between them. The CDR3 region has the DNA TGTGCCAGCAGCTTAGCCCTGGGCCCTTTGGGCTACACCTTC. Translation gives CASSLALGPLGYTF.

The CDR3 loop is CASSSRTTTSGLNTQYF. CDR3 coding DNA: TGTGCCAGCAGTTCCCGAACCACTACTAGCGGGCTAAATACGCAGTATTTT. This chain links TRBV28 with TRBJ2-3; the match to TRBD2 covers 9 bases. The CDR3 length is 17 residues. Unmatched junction bases numbered 15, after V lost 4 bases and J lost 7 bases. Germline V gene sequence: CDR1 MDHEN, CDR2 SYDVKM.

This chain joins TRBV28 and TRBJ1-3, with a tentative D call TRBD1 (6 bases). The CDR3 contains 15 residues. CDR1 and CDR2 (germline): MDHEN, SYDVKM. The ends were cut back, 5 bases at V and 0 bases at J, with 11 bases in the middle. The CDR3 coding sequence is TGTGCCAGCAGTGAGGACAGCCTCTCTGGAAACACCATATATTTT. This codes for CASSEDSLSGNTIYF. The complete variable domain, with remaining parts taken from reference TRBV28 and TRBJ1-3, reads DVKVTQSSRYLVKRTGEKVFLECVQDMDHENMFWYRQDPGLGLRLIYFSYDVKMKEKGDIPEGYSVSREKKERFSLILESASTNQTSMYLCASSEDSLSGNTIYFGEGSWLTVV.

The V and J genes are TRBV29-1 and TRBJ1-2, with TRBD1 matching 12 bases. The germline V gene encodes CDR1 SQVTM and CDR2 ANQGSEA. Trimming removed 6 bases from V and 6 bases from J; junction bases left unmatched: 5. The CDR3 covers 13 residues. The CDR3 protein is CSVPGQGANGYTF. The CDR3 nucleotides read TGCAGCGTCCCGGGACAGGGGGCAAATGGCTACACCTTC. The whole variable domain, remainder taken from reference TRBV29-1 and TRBJ1-2, is SAVISQKPSRDICQRGTSLTIQCQVDSQVTMMFWYRQQPGQSLTLIATANQGSEATYESGFVIDKFPISRPNLTFSTLTVSNMSPEDSSIYLCSVPGQGANGYTFGSGTRLTVV.

The CDR3 sequence: CASSGGSSYNSPLHF. DNA of the CDR3: TGTGCCAGCAGCGGGGGGAGCTCCTATAATTCACCCCTCCACTTT. The chain is built from TRBV2 and TRBJ1-6; D perhaps matches TRBD1 (5 bases). Per the germline V gene, CDR1 is SNHLY and CDR2 is FYNNEI. The CDR3 spans 15 residues. The V gene lost 6 bases and the J gene lost 0 bases, with 9 bases spanning the gap.

As to this clone: The sample has other DNA sequences that encode this CDR3 too. The chain uses TRBV24-1 and TRBJ1-1; tentative D call: TRBD1 (5 bases). The ends were cut back, 3 bases at V and 11 bases at J, with 9 bases in the middle. The germline V gene encodes CDR1 KGHDR and CDR2 SFDVKD. This CDR3 contains 11 residues. The CDR3 sequence is CATSDGTRAFF. For the CDR3, the DNA is TGTGCCACCAGTGATGGGACTAGGGCTTTCTTT.

V and J are TRBV28 and TRBJ2-7; possible D gene TRBD1, 6 bases. Trimming removed 10 bases from V and 7 bases from J, with 20 bases in between. The germline CDR1 and CDR2 sequences are MDHEN and SYDVKM. This CDR3 comprises 13 residues. The CDR3 sequence: CAIIDRLTGEQYF. The DNA of the CDR3 is TGTGCCATCATCGACAGGCTCACGGGGGAGCAGTACTTC.

The gene calls are TRBV29-1 and TRBJ1-2; D is unclear. The germline V and J ends were trimmed by 6 bases and 2 bases, with 10 bases remaining between them. Germline CDR1 reads SQVTM; CDR2 reads ANQGSEA. The CDR3 is 12 amino acids. The CDR3 sequence is CSVSEANYGYTF. DNA of the CDR3: TGCAGCGTCTCCGAGGCAAACTATGGCTACACCTTC.

This clone was seen a few times. The rearrangement links TRBV5-1 to TRBJ1-3; no definite D call. Germline loops: CDR1 SGHRS, CDR2 YFSETQ. The V gene lost 5 bases and the J gene lost 0 bases, with 6 bases spanning the gap. This CDR3 has 13 residues. In DNA, the CDR3 is TGCGCCAGCAGTTCAGGCTCTGGAAACACCATATATTTT. Protein sequence: CASSSGSGNTIYF.

This clone is a singleton in its sample. The chain links TRBV27 to TRBJ1-2, with 7 nucleotides matching TRBD1. The J segment lost 7 bases and the V segment lost 5 bases, leaving 7 bases of the junction unmatched. Germline assignment: CDR1 MNHEY and CDR2 SMNVEV (reference sequence). The CDR3 sequence is 13 residues long. As DNA, the CDR3 is TGTGCCAGCAGTGTACAGGGGTACGGTGGCTACACCTTC. This gives the protein CASSVQGYGGYTF.

The V and J genes are TRBV27 and TRBJ1-1, with no clear D. Trimming left V 1 base short and J 3 bases short, with 6 bases between. Germline CDR1 is MNHEY and CDR2 is SMNVEV (reference sequence). CDR3 length: 13 residues. The CDR3 is CASSLYRYTEAFF. CDR3 sequence (DNA): TGTGCCAGCAGTTTATACAGATACACTGAAGCTTTCTTT.

There are a few counts of this clone. The J gene is TRBJ2-2, the V gene TRBV5-1; 14 bases map to TRBD2. J was trimmed by 4 bases and V by 4 bases; bases with no gene match: 9. There are 18 residues in the CDR3. Germline CDR1 and CDR2: SGHRS and YFSETQ. CDR3 in DNA: TGCGCCAGCAGCCCGGGGACTAGCGGGAGTATTTTCACCGGGGAGCTGTTTTTT. It specifies CASSPGTSGSIFTGELFF.

The chain is built from TRBV6-1 and TRBJ1-5; tentative D call: TRBD1 (6 bases). The CDR3 length is 14 residues. Germline CDR1 reads MNHNS; CDR2 reads SASEGT. With 3 bases removed from V and 4 bases from J, the gap between germline ends came to 10 bases. CDR3 protein: CASSDQQGNQPQHF. CDR3 DNA sequence: TGTGCCAGCAGTGATCAACAGGGAAATCAGCCCCAGCATTTT.

V usage is TRBV2 and J usage is TRBJ2-2, with a tentative D call TRBD1 (5 bases). CDR1 and CDR2 (germline): SNHLY, FYNNEI. V lost 6 bases and J lost 5, with 13 bases in between. This CDR3 has 14 amino acids. CDR3 residues: CASSFDRATGELFF. DNA for the CDR3: TGTGCCAGCAGCTTCGACAGAGCTACCGGGGAGCTGTTTTTT.